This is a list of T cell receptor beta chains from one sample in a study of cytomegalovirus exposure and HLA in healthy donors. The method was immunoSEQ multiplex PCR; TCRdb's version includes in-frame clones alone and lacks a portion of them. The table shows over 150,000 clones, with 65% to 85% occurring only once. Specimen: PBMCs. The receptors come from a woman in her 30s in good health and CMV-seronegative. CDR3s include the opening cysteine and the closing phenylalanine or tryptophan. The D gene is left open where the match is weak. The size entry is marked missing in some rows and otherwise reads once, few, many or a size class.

CDR3 DNA: TGCGCCAGCAGCTTAGGACAGGGGATTGAAAAACTGTTTTTT; CDR3 protein: CASSLGQGIEKLFF; clone size: .; D gene: TRBD1; J gene: TRBJ1-4; V gene: TRBV5-1
CDR3 DNA: TGCAGCGCCGGACAGTTGAACACTGAAGCTTTCTTT; CDR3 protein: CSAGQLNTEAFF; clone size: .; D gene: .; J gene: TRBJ1-1; V gene: TRBV29-1
CDR3 DNA: TGTGCCAGCAGCCCCACCGATCCCCGACAGACCCTAGCCAAAAACATTCAGTACTTC; CDR3 protein: CASSPTDPRQTLAKNIQYF; clone size: .; D gene: .; J gene: TRBJ2-4; V gene: TRBV7-2
CDR3 DNA: TGTGCCAGCAGTCCCCTAGGAGCTAAGCACACCGGGGAGCTGTTTTTT; CDR3 protein: CASSPLGAKHTGELFF; clone size: few; D gene: .; J gene: TRBJ2-2; V gene: TRBV28
CDR3 DNA: TGTGCCAGCAGTTCTAGCGGGGGCCGCTCCTACGAGCAGTACTTC; CDR3 protein: CASSSSGGRSYEQYF; clone size: few; D gene: TRBD2; J gene: TRBJ2-7; V gene: TRBV27
CDR3 DNA: TGTGCCAGCAGTGAAGTCAGGACAGGCCGTTCCTACGAGCAGTACTTC; CDR3 protein: CASSEVRTGRSYEQYF; clone size: .; D gene: TRBD1; J gene: TRBJ2-7; V gene: TRBV2
CDR3 DNA: TGCGCCAGCAGCCTTTACGGGGAGCTGTTTTTT; CDR3 protein: CASSLYGELFF; clone size: .; D gene: .; J gene: TRBJ2-2; V gene: TRBV4-1
CDR3 DNA: TGTGCCAGCAGCTTGAGGGGATCCTACGAGCAGTACTTC; CDR3 protein: CASSLRGSYEQYF; clone size: once; D gene: .; J gene: TRBJ2-7; V gene: TRBV5-4
CDR3 DNA: TGTGCCAGCAGTCCTCAACTAGCGGTTGTAGGTTACAATGAGCAGTTCTTC; CDR3 protein: CASSPQLAVVGYNEQFF; clone size: .; D gene: TRBD2; J gene: TRBJ2-1; V gene: TRBV27
CDR3 DNA: TGTGCCAGCAGCCAAGGAGAGGCGCATCAGAACATTCAGTACTTC; CDR3 protein: CASSQGEAHQNIQYF; clone size: .; D gene: .; J gene: TRBJ2-4; V gene: TRBV4-2
CDR3 DNA: TGTGCCAGCAGCCCTCAGGGAAGTAGCGAGCAGTACTTC; CDR3 protein: CASSPQGSSEQYF; clone size: .; D gene: .; J gene: TRBJ2-7; V gene: TRBV7-6
CDR3 DNA: TGTGCCAGCAGTTTAGTGCTAGCCGTCTCCACCGGGGAGCTGTTTTTT; CDR3 protein: CASSLVLAVSTGELFF; clone size: .; D gene: .; J gene: TRBJ2-2; V gene: TRBV27
CDR3 DNA: TGTGCCAGCAGTCCACCCCCCGGACTAGAGGGGAGCACAGATACGCAGTATTTT; CDR3 protein: CASSPPPGLEGSTDTQYF; clone size: .; D gene: TRBD2; J gene: TRBJ2-3; V gene: TRBV27
CDR3 DNA: TGTGCCAGCAGTCCAGGGACAGGGGGCTTTGGCTACACCTTC; CDR3 protein: CASSPGTGGFGYTF; clone size: few; D gene: TRBD1; J gene: TRBJ1-2; V gene: TRBV28
CDR3 DNA: TGTGCCAGCAGCCCGCAGCTCGCGGAGAATGAGCAGTTCTTC; CDR3 protein: CASSPQLAENEQFF; clone size: .; D gene: .; J gene: TRBJ2-1; V gene: TRBV14
CDR3 DNA: TGTGCCAGCTCACCCGCAGATACGCAGTATTTT; CDR3 protein: CASSPADTQYF; clone size: once; D gene: .; J gene: TRBJ2-3; V gene: TRBV18
CDR3 DNA: TGTGCCAGCAGCGAAACGGACATGCGTAGCACTGAAGCTTTCTTT; CDR3 protein: CASSETDMRSTEAFF; clone size: .; D gene: .; J gene: TRBJ1-1; V gene: TRBV6-1
CDR3 DNA: TGTGCCAGCAGTGAGGATCTACAGGAGCTAACTAACTATGGCTACCCCTTC; CDR3 protein: CASSEDLQELTNYGYPF; clone size: few; D gene: .; J gene: TRBJ1-2; V gene: TRBV6-1
CDR3 DNA: TGTGCCAGCAACCCGGACAGGATCAACTATGGCTACACCTTC; CDR3 protein: CASNPDRINYGYTF; clone size: .; D gene: TRBD1; J gene: TRBJ1-2; V gene: TRBV2
CDR3 DNA: TGTGCCACCGAACTAGGGAAGGGACTTAGCAATCAGCCTCAGCATTTT; CDR3 protein: CATELGKGLSNQPQHF; clone size: .; D gene: .; J gene: TRBJ1-5; V gene: TRBV2
CDR3 DNA: TGTGCCAGCAGCTTAACCGACAGCCCCTATCGGTATGGCTACACCTTC; CDR3 protein: CASSLTDSPYRYGYTF; clone size: .; D gene: .; J gene: TRBJ1-2; V gene: TRBV7-9
CDR3 DNA: TGTGCCAGCAGGGGGACTTTATTCCGGACTGAAGCTTTCTTT; CDR3 protein: CASRGTLFRTEAFF; clone size: .; D gene: .; J gene: TRBJ1-1; V gene: TRBV2
CDR3 DNA: TGTGCCACCAGCAGAGATCCGGGGGTCAATGAGCAGTTCTTC; CDR3 protein: CATSRDPGVNEQFF; clone size: .; D gene: .; J gene: TRBJ2-1; V gene: TRBV15
CDR3 DNA: TGTGCCAGCAGCTTAGGACTGCCCGGAACTGAAGCTTTCTTT; CDR3 protein: CASSLGLPGTEAFF; clone size: once; D gene: .; J gene: TRBJ1-1; V gene: TRBV7-9
CDR3 DNA: TGCGCCAGCAGCTTAGACAACGTCTACGAGCAGTACTTC; CDR3 protein: CASSLDNVYEQYF; clone size: once; D gene: .; J gene: TRBJ2-7; V gene: TRBV5-1
CDR3 DNA: TGTGCCACCAAAATCCCCGGGACTAGCGGTACCGGGGAGCTGTTTTTT; CDR3 protein: CATKIPGTSGTGELFF; clone size: .; D gene: TRBD2; J gene: TRBJ2-2; V gene: TRBV6-6
CDR3 DNA: TGTGCCAGCCGAGGATCCGGGACATTTCAAGAGACCCAGTACTTC; CDR3 protein: CASRGSGTFQETQYF; clone size: .; D gene: .; J gene: TRBJ2-5; V gene: TRBV6-5
CDR3 DNA: TGTGCCAGCAGCCGACACAGTCAAGAGACCCAGTACTTC; CDR3 protein: CASSRHSQETQYF; clone size: .; D gene: .; J gene: TRBJ2-5; V gene: TRBV11-3
CDR3 DNA: TGCAGCGTTGATATAGTAAAGGAGATCTACGAGCAGTACTTC; CDR3 protein: CSVDIVKEIYEQYF; clone size: .; D gene: .; J gene: TRBJ2-7; V gene: TRBV29-1
CDR3 DNA: TGTGCCAGCAGCCCCGGTCCACAAGAGACCCAGTACTTC; CDR3 protein: CASSPGPQETQYF; clone size: .; D gene: .; J gene: TRBJ2-5; V gene: TRBV7-3
CDR3 DNA: TGTGCCAGCAGTGAATATTACGGCGGCCTCCAAGAGACCCAGTACTTC; CDR3 protein: CASSEYYGGLQETQYF; clone size: .; D gene: .; J gene: TRBJ2-5; V gene: TRBV25-1
CDR3 DNA: TGTGCCAGCAGCTCTATAACAGACCCATATGGCTACACCTTC; CDR3 protein: CASSSITDPYGYTF; clone size: .; D gene: .; J gene: TRBJ1-2; V gene: TRBV11-2
CDR3 DNA: TGTGCCAGCAGCGGGGGCAGGCTCTTAGTTATGTACGAGCAGTACTTC; CDR3 protein: CASSGGRLLVMYEQYF; clone size: .; D gene: .; J gene: TRBJ2-7; V gene: TRBV5-8
CDR3 DNA: TGTGCCAGCAGCTCTATCAGGGCCTACAATGAGCAGTTCTTC; CDR3 protein: CASSSIRAYNEQFF; clone size: few; D gene: .; J gene: TRBJ2-1; V gene: TRBV11-2